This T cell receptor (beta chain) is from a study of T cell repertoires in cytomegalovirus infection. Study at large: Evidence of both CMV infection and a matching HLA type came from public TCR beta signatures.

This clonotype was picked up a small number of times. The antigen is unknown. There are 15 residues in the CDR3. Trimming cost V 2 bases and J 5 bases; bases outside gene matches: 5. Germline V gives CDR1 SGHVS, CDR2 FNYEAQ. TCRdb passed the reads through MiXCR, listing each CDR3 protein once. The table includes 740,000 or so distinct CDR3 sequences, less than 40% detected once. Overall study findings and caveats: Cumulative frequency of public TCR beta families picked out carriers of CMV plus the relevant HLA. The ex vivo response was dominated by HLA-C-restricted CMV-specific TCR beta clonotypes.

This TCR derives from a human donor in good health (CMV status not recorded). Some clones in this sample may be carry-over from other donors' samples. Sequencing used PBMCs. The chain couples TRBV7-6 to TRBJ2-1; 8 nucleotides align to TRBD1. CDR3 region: CASSLTGGPDNEQFF. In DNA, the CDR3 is TGTGCCAGCAGCTTAACAGGGGGTCCCGACAATGAGCAGTTCTTC. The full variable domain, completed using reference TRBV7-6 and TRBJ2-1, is GAGVSQSPRYKVTKRGQDVALRCDPISGHVSLYWYRQALGQGPEFLTYFNYEAQQDKSGLPNDRFSAERPEGSISTLTIQRTEQRDSAMYRCASSLTGGPDNEQFFGPGTRLTVL.